This T cell receptor (beta chain) was sequenced during a study of cytotoxic CD8 clonotypes in ibrutinib-treated CLL (dated by TCRdb to about 2021). At the level of the whole study: The cohort was composed of about a dozen relapsed/refractory and around 15 treatment-naive patients; IGHV unmutated status was identified in 17 patients. Response samples were obtained after a median of approximately eleven months of treatment, with a range of about 6 to 36 months. Of the 90 or so people in the trial, 26 had longitudinal samples available. Cryopreserved peripheral blood mononuclear cells were obtained prior to treatment, at the time of response, and at either disease progression or sustained remission. All remission and progressive disease samples were collected while patients were still receiving ibrutinib. On average, each sample had roughly 230,000 productive templates and tens of thousands of productive rearrangements. Partial responses were observed in about 25 patients and complete responses in 2; after a median follow-up of around 68 months, remission was maintained in approximately 14 patients and progression was observed in roughly 12. On the study overall, not on this receptor specifically: Public clonotypes were rare and either contracted or stayed stable during treatment, and the rise in clonality at ibrutinib response reflected the expansion of private clonotypes. Baseline clonality was found to be higher than that of age-matched healthy donors and was strongly correlated with circulating CD8+ T-cell counts. At ibrutinib response clonality went up, during sustained remission it held steady, and at progression it dropped back toward baseline. Sampling times were not matched between patients in sustained remission and patients whose disease was progressing, and lymph node repertoires were not examined.

The goal of deep resolution MiSeq sequencing was a depth between 1 in 1 million and 1 in 200,000 T cells, and coverage averaged 10x per clonotype. The immunoSEQ hsTCRB Kit was used to generate TCR beta libraries. The study's processing was this. The data were analyzed with ImmunoSEQ Analyzer and ImmunoSEQ Data Assistant, and V, D and J gene assignments followed IMGT definitions. Clonality, which ranges from 0 to 1, was calculated by subtracting the normalized Shannon entropy of productive rearrangement frequencies from one. Only overrepresented clonotypes making up at least 0.05% of the repertoire of each patient were included in the public clonotype analysis. Some twelve repertoires from age-matched healthy donors, obtained from immuneACCESS, served as clonality controls. TCRdb holds this immuneACCESS table with in-frame rearrangements only. Some clones are missing; in checked studies, unresolved V genes explain under half, and the rest has no known cause. Clone size and the V and J calls come from that table; the DNA yielded D and trimming. The sample yields over 45,000 clones; around 55% were counted once. The ten largest clones capture around 21% of the sample.

Concerning this clone itself: There is no known antigen for this receptor. The record has no base qualities; no much larger clone is one base away.

Reading the label with the study, this specimen's time point is: approximately 2 years on ibrutinib. For TCR beta library preparation, 1.5 to 2.5 micrograms of genomic DNA were extracted from the cryopreserved PBMCs. High-throughput TCR beta sequencing was performed on longitudinal blood samples from CLL patients receiving ibrutinib monotherapy. The patients took part in an open-label, single-center phase 2 trial of ibrutinib monotherapy. Trimming costs V 8 bases and J 2 bases, and their ends lie 16 bases apart. The CDR3 contains 15 residues, cysteine and phenylalanine counted. Of the read, only the CDR3 DNA is kept; its 45 bases are in frame from base 1. CDR1 MDHEN and CDR2 SYDVKM were looked up in the germline V gene.

The chain was built from TRBV28 and TRBJ2-1, with TRBD2 tentatively as D gene (6 bases match). This material consisted of PBMCs, taken after 24 months of ibrutinib treatment. The clonotype comes from a human donor with chronic lymphocytic leukemia. The DNA reads TGTGCCAGCGGGGTTGAGGGACTTACCTACAATGAGCAGTTCTTC. It encodes CASGVEGLTYNEQFF.